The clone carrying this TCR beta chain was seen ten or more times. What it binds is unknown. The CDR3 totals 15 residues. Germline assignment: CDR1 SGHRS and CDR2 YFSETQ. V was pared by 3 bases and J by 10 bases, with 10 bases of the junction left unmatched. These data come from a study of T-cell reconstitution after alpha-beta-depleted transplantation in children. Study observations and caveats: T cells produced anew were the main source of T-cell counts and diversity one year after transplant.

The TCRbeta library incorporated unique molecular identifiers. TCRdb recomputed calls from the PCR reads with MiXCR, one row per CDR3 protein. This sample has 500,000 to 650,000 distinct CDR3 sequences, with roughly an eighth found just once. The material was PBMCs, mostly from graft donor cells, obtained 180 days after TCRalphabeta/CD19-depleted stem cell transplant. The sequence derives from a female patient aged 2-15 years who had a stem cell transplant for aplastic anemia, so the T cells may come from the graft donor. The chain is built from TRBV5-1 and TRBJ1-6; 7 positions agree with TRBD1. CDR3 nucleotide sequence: TGCGCCAGCAGCTGGGGGACAGCAGGATACTCACCCCTCCACTTT. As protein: CASSWGTAGYSPLHF.